Below are 22 T cell receptor beta chains sequenced from a single sample in a study of shared clonotypes between healthy human individuals (dated by TCRdb to 2018 to 2021). Library method: the immunoSEQ multiplex PCR assay. Imported from immuneACCESS, the table was reduced by TCRdb to in-frame sequences with V and J called. These copies leave out some clones; in studies compared against another copy, an unresolved V gene accounts for under half, and the cause of the remainder is not known. The sample table lists some 1.5 million clones, 96% of them with a count of one. In total, the top ten clones hold roughly 1.2% of the sample. Sequenced sample: naive CD4+ T cells sorted from blood. In light of the paper, this sample's cell subset or site label describes: CD45RA+ positively selected. These receptors all stem from a man aged 25-40 years in good health.

The genes are TRBV5-1 and TRBJ1-5; D possibly corresponds to TRBD1 (5 bases). Per germline, CDR1 SGHRS and CDR2 YFSETQ. V lost 0 bases to trimming and J lost 1 base, with 14 bases between them. The CDR3 runs 17 residues. Here the CDR3 DNA reads TGCGCCAGCAGCTTGGGCTCTACACCAGGGAGCAATCAGCCCCAGCATTTT. Protein sequence: CASSLGSTPGSNQPQHF.

The rearrangement joins TRBV7-9 to TRBJ2-2; a possible D gene is TRBD1 (6 bases). Between the trimmed V and J ends, which lost 4 bases and 4 bases, there was a span of 16 bases. The CDR3 is made up of 16 amino acids. The germline V gene encodes CDR1 SEHNR and CDR2 FQNEAQ (reference sequence). The CDR3 sequence is CASSSPYRASTGELFF. CDR3 bases: TGTGCCAGCAGCTCCCCTTACAGGGCTAGCACCGGGGAGCTGTTTTTT.

The V call is TRBV7-9, the J call TRBJ1-1, with 8 bases aligning to TRBD1. From germline, CDR1 is SEHNR and CDR2 FQNEAQ (reference sequence). The CDR3 runs 13 residues. J lost 7 bases, V lost 10 bases, and 11 bases had no gene match. The CDR3 bases are TGTGCCAACGGTGGGACAGGAGAAGGTGAAGCTTTCTTT. Residues: CANGGTGEGEAFF. The variable domain in full, with the rest retrieved from reference TRBV7-9 and TRBJ1-1, is DTGVSQNPRHKITKRGQNVTFRCDPISEHNRLYWYRQTLGQGPEFLTYFQNEAQLEKSRLLSDRFSAERPKGSFSTLEIQRTEQGDSAMYLCANGGTGEGEAFFGQGTRLTVV.

V is TRBV29-1 and J is TRBJ2-7; 15 positions agree with TRBD2. The CDR3 sequence is 20 residues long. V shed 6 bases and J 7 bases; nucleotides not matched to a gene: 25. In germline, CDR1 is SQVTM, CDR2 ANQGSEA. Written as DNA, the CDR3 is TGCAGCGTCAGAGCCCCCTCGGGGACAGGGGGACTAGCGGGGGGCTGGGAGCAGTACTTC. Encoded protein: CSVRAPSGTGGLAGGWEQYF.

This sequence joins TRBV18 and TRBJ2-7; 8 nucleotides align to TRBD1. The CDR3 runs 14 residues. The J segment lost 5 bases and the V segment lost 2 bases, leaving 5 bases of the junction unmatched. Per the germline V gene, CDR1 is KGHSH and CDR2 is LQKENI. CDR3 DNA sequence: TGTGCCAGCTCACCAAAACAGGGGGTACACGAGCAGTACTTC. Protein product: CASSPKQGVHEQYF.

In regard to this clone: Germline is not matched at one junction end, which may reflect a read error. The chain uses TRBV6-5 and TRBJ2-5; the D gene is possibly TRBD1 (5 bases). The CDR3 runs 14 residues. Germline V gene data show CDR1 as MNHEY and CDR2 as SVGAGI. CDR3 sequence reads: CASTPGQGQGTQYF. CDR3 coding DNA: TGTGCCAGCACCCCCGGGCAGGGCCAAGGGACCCAGTACTTC.

This chain uses TRBV5-5 with TRBJ1-1; D not certain. In germline, CDR1 is SGHKS, CDR2 YYEKEE (reference sequence). Trimming cost V 0 bases and J 4 bases, with 10 bases left between them. This CDR3 contains 14 residues. The CDR3 here is CASSLVNWGTEAFF. As DNA, the CDR3 is TGTGCCAGCAGCTTGGTTAACTGGGGCACTGAAGCTTTCTTT. The full variable domain, with the rest looked up from reference TRBV5-5 and TRBJ1-1, is DAGVTQSPTHLIKTRGQQVTLRCSPISGHKSVSWYQQVLGQGPQFIFQYYEKEERGRGNFPDRFSARQFPNYSSELNVNALLLGDSALYLCASSLVNWGTEAFFGQGTRLTVV.

This sequence joins TRBV7-3 and TRBJ1-1; D not certain. The germline gives CDR1 SGHTA, CDR2 FQGTGA. V was shortened by 5 bases and J by 0 bases, with 7 bases between the two germline ends. The CDR3 extends over 13 amino acids. The CDR3 bases are TGTGCCAGCAGCCCGGGGATGAACACTGAAGCTTTCTTT. The encoded protein is CASSPGMNTEAFF.

This clone was detected once. The rearrangement links TRBV6-5 to TRBJ1-5; D is unclear. V was shortened by 6 bases and J by 6 bases, with 15 bases between the two germline ends. The germline gives CDR1 MNHEY, CDR2 SVGAGI. This CDR3 has 14 amino acids. CDR3 bases: TGTGCCAGCAGGGAAGGTCCAGCAAGTCAGCCCCAGCATTTT. This codes for CASREGPASQPQHF.

The V call is TRBV7-9, the J call TRBJ2-7; possibly TRBD1 for D (6 bases). Trimming stripped 5 bases from V and 2 bases from J, with 13 bases between. This CDR3 is 14 amino acids long. Germline loops: CDR1 SEHNR, CDR2 FQNEAQ (reference sequence). The CDR3 reads CASSPFRTAYEQYF. The CDR3 bases are TGTGCCAGCAGCCCCTTCCGGACAGCCTACGAGCAGTACTTC.

This sequence joins TRBV15 and TRBJ2-3; possibly TRBD1 for D (5 bases). Germline V CDR1 and CDR2: LNHNV, YYDKDF (reference sequence). The CDR3 is 15 amino acids. The V end was cut by 3 bases, the J end by 4 bases, with 14 bases between. The CDR3 protein is CATSRIGARSDTQYF. The CDR3 DNA is TGTGCCACCAGCAGGATAGGGGCCCGGTCAGATACGCAGTATTTT.

The chain is built from TRBV7-9 and TRBJ2-1; no clear D gene. Germline-derived CDR1 and CDR2 are SEHNR and FQNEAQ (reference sequence). The CDR3 extends over 11 amino acids. V was pared by 4 bases and J by 10 bases, with 8 bases between. CDR3 amino acids: CASSSKGEQFF. CDR3 DNA: TGTGCCAGCAGCTCGAAAGGGGAGCAGTTCTTC.

The chain is built from TRBV7-9 and TRBJ2-3, with 7 bases matching TRBD1. After removal of 5 bases from V and 1 base from J, the junction contained 3 bases not matched to a gene. CDR3 length equals 14 residues. The germline V gene has CDR1 SEHNR and CDR2 FQNEAQ (reference sequence). CDR3 amino acids: CASSTDRGTDTQYF. The CDR3 DNA follows: TGTGCCAGCAGCACAGACAGGGGCACAGATACGCAGTATTTT.

This chain connects TRBV6-6 to TRBJ2-1; TRBD2 agrees at 15 bases. The J segment lost 7 bases and the V segment lost 6 bases, leaving 7 bases of the junction unmatched. Germline CDR1 is MNHNY and CDR2 is SVGAGI (reference sequence). There are 16 residues in the CDR3. CDR3 amino acids: CASRWTSGRAMNEQFF. For the CDR3, the DNA is TGTGCCAGCAGGTGGACTAGCGGGAGGGCGATGAATGAGCAGTTCTTC.

V and J are TRBV7-2 and TRBJ2-7; possible D gene TRBD2, 5 bases. This CDR3 comprises 14 residues. Germline V CDR1 and CDR2: SGHTA, FQGNSA. Between the trimmed V and J ends, which lost 1 base and 7 bases, there was a span of 14 bases. The CDR3 is CASSLGPVRGEQYF. CDR3 DNA sequence: TGTGCCAGCAGCTTAGGACCAGTTAGAGGGGAGCAGTACTTC.

The chain joins TRBV2 to TRBJ1-4; unclear D gene. The CDR3 is 13 residues long. The V end was cut by 10 bases, the J end by 1 base, with 10 bases between. CDR1 SNHLY and CDR2 FYNNEI come from the germline V gene. CDR3 loop: CATEEGTNEKLFF. The CDR3 nucleotides read TGTGCCACCGAGGAGGGAACTAATGAAAAACTGTTTTTT.

The J gene is TRBJ1-5, the V gene TRBV7-8; tentative D call: TRBD1 (5 bases). The CDR3 length is 14 residues. V lost 1 base and J lost 4, with 8 bases in between. Germline V gives CDR1 SGHVS, CDR2 FQNEAQ. The CDR3 protein is CASSLGTLNQPQHF. As DNA, the CDR3 is TGTGCCAGCAGCTTAGGGACACTTAATCAGCCCCAGCATTTT.

As for this clone: The same CDR3 is also encoded by other DNA sequences in this sample. The V and J genes are TRBV9 and TRBJ2-1; 14 bases are a match to TRBD2. The CDR3 has 16 amino acids. V lost 4 bases and J lost 4; bases outside the gene matches: 4. Per germline, CDR1 SGDLS and CDR2 YYNGEE. CDR3 coding DNA: TGTGCCAGCAGCCCCCGACTAGCGGGAGGGTACAATGAGCAGTTCTTC. Encoded protein: CASSPRLAGGYNEQFF.

The J gene is TRBJ2-1, the V gene TRBV18; no firm D call. This CDR3 is built from 16 residues. V lost 1 base to trimming and J lost 0 bases, with 10 bases between them. The germline V gene encodes CDR1 KGHSH and CDR2 LQKENI. Written as DNA, the CDR3 is TGTGCCAGCTCACCACTTTCGAGGCTCTCCTACAATGAGCAGTTCTTC. This encodes CASSPLSRLSYNEQFF.

The chain has TRBV7-8 and TRBJ2-1; D uncertain. Trimming removed 1 base from V and 4 bases from J, with 17 bases in between. The CDR3 loop spans 17 amino acids. Germline CDR1 reads SGHVS; CDR2 reads FQNEAQ. The CDR3 region has the DNA TGTGCCAGCAGCTTAGTCCGGCTAGTACTCGGATACAATGAGCAGTTCTTC. Translation: CASSLVRLVLGYNEQFF.

This rearrangement joins TRBV5-5 to TRBJ2-7; D perhaps matches TRBD1 (5 bases). This CDR3 has 17 amino acids. Germline CDR1 is SGHKS and CDR2 is YYEKEE (reference sequence). The V gene lost 2 bases and the J gene lost 2 bases, with 20 bases spanning the gap. The CDR3 sequence: CASSLGVPEGMPYEQYF. Written as DNA, the CDR3 is TGTGCCAGCAGCTTAGGGGTACCGGAAGGGATGCCCTACGAGCAGTACTTC.

V gene TRBV27 combines with J gene TRBJ2-2; D is undetermined. Trimming shortened V by 0 bases and J by 7 bases, and 6 bases separated the two germline ends. The CDR3 spans 13 residues. Germline V gene lookup returns CDR1 MNHEY and CDR2 SMNVEV (reference sequence). In nucleotides, the CDR3 is TGTGCCAGCAGTTTATCTTCGAACGGGGAGCTGTTTTTT. It encodes CASSLSSNGELFF.